Listed here are 12 T cell receptor beta chains from one sample, sequenced in a study of T cell repertoires in cytomegalovirus infection. Antigen specificity for these receptors is unknown. In TCRdb, the reads were re-called with MiXCR into one record per CDR3 protein. The sample lists over 55,000 distinct CDR3 sequences; 20% to 25% were seen once. The sample consisted of CD8+ T cells from cultured PBMCs, taken from culture after CMV antigen stimulation. These receptors all come from a human donor in good health (CMV status not recorded). Some clones in this sample may be carry-over from other donors' samples.

This clonotype was counted ten times or more. This chain links TRBV7-8 with TRBJ1-2; 8 nucleotides align to TRBD1. Per germline, CDR1 SGHVS and CDR2 FQNEAQ. The CDR3 runs 16 residues. Losses at the gene ends were 5 bases for V and 1 base for J; bases not matched to a gene: 9. The CDR3 DNA reads as TGTGCCAGCAGCCCAGGGACAGGTGCCTTTAACTATGGCTACACCTTC. This sequence encodes CASSPGTGAFNYGYTF.

The chain joins TRBV25-1 to TRBJ2-7; TRBD1 matches 9 bases. J lost 3 bases, V lost 4 bases, and 10 bases had no gene match. CDR3 length: 16 amino acids. Germline-derived CDR1 and CDR2 are MGHDK and SYGVNS. In DNA, the CDR3 is TGTGCCAGCAGTGCCCTAGATACAGGGGGCAGCTACGAGCAGTACTTC. This encodes CASSALDTGGSYEQYF.

This clonotype was recorded a few times. The rearrangement links TRBV6-5 to TRBJ2-3; D possibly corresponds to TRBD2 (6 bases). CDR3 size: 14 residues. The V gene's germline CDR1 is MNHEY and CDR2 SVGAGI. V lost 0 bases and J lost 4, with 8 bases in between. CDR3 residues: CASSYSPGADTQYF. DNA for the CDR3: TGTGCCAGCAGTTACTCGCCGGGGGCAGATACGCAGTATTTT.

The genes are TRBV27 and TRBJ1-1, with D perhaps matching TRBD1 (5 bases). CDR1 and CDR2 from the germline V gene are MNHEY and SMNVEV (reference sequence). Trimming stripped 6 bases from V and 6 bases from J, with 17 bases between. The CDR3 sequence is 14 residues long. The DNA of the CDR3 is TGTGCCAGCAGCTCGGGGGGGGTGACCTCTGAAGCTTTCTTT. This codes for CASSSGGVTSEAFF.

V usage is TRBV2 and J usage is TRBJ2-5, with 9 nucleotides matching TRBD2. CDR3 length: 19 residues. Unmatched junction bases numbered 24, after V lost 4 bases and J lost 9 bases. Germline loops: CDR1 SNHLY, CDR2 FYNNEI. The CDR3 reads CASSGLGRGALVRGGAQYF. CDR3 nucleotides: TGTGCCAGCAGTGGGCTGGGGAGAGGTGCCTTGGTTCGCGGGGGGGCCCAGTACTTC.

The genes are TRBV7-6 and TRBJ1-1; 7 positions agree with TRBD1. CDR1 SGHVS and CDR2 FNYEAQ come from the germline V gene. The CDR3 spans 15 residues. With V trimmed by 1 base and J by 1 base, 3 bases remained unmatched. This CDR3 is CASSLDRGSNTEAFF. CDR3 sequence (DNA): TGTGCCAGCAGCTTAGACAGGGGATCGAACACTGAAGCTTTCTTT.

This clonotype was observed a handful of times. This rearrangement joins TRBV7-2 to TRBJ1-2, with TRBD1 identical over 9 bases. After removal of 5 bases from V and 3 bases from J, the junction contained 7 bases not matched to a gene. CDR1 and CDR2 from the germline V gene are SGHTA and FQGNSA. This CDR3 is 15 amino acids long. For the CDR3, the DNA is TGTGCCAGCAGCGCCTATGACAGGGGGGACTATGGCTACACCTTC. This translates into CASSAYDRGDYGYTF.

This clonotype occurred a few times. This chain links TRBV7-8 with TRBJ2-5; 7 bases agree with TRBD2. The germline gives CDR1 SGHVS, CDR2 FQNEAQ. The J segment lost 3 bases and the V segment lost 1 base, leaving 8 bases of the junction unmatched. CDR3 length: 16 residues. The CDR3: CASSLDIGRFKETQYF. CDR3 DNA: TGTGCCAGCAGCTTAGATATCGGGAGGTTCAAAGAGACCCAGTACTTC.

A few counts support this clonotype. The CDR3: CASSPGGRHVGSSYNEQFF. In nucleotides, the CDR3 is TGTGCCAGCTCACCAGGGGGAAGACACGTAGGGAGCTCCTACAATGAGCAGTTCTTC. V usage is TRBV18 and J usage is TRBJ2-1; D tentatively fits TRBD1 or TRBD2 (5 bases each). The CDR3 has 19 residues. Trimming cost V 2 bases and J 0 bases, with 20 bases left between them. CDR1 KGHSH and CDR2 LQKENI come from the germline V gene.

V is TRBV12-3 or TRBV12-4 and J is TRBJ1-2; D is possibly TRBD1 (5 bases). Trimming took off 6 bases at V and 5 bases at J, with 16 bases between the two ends. This CDR3 spans 14 amino acids. The CDR3 protein is CASRKPGLTYGYTF. The CDR3 coding sequence is TGTGCCAGCAGGAAACCGGGACTGACATATGGCTACACCTTC.

The chain employs TRBV6-1 and TRBJ1-2, with a possible D match to TRBD1 (6 bases). In germline, CDR1 is MNHNS, CDR2 SASEGT. The CDR3 loop spans 17 amino acids. V was trimmed by 6 bases and J by 3 bases, leaving 23 bases between them. The CDR3 loop is CASRPIQGRGADYGYTF. As DNA, the CDR3 is TGTGCCAGCAGGCCAATCCAGGGCAGGGGCGCGGACTATGGCTACACCTTC.

This clonotype was detected a few times. The rearrangement uses TRBV7-9 and TRBJ2-1; 9 nucleotides align to TRBD2. The CDR3 loop spans 14 amino acids. The V and J ends lost 7 bases and 6 bases, in that order; junction bases with no gene match: 7. Germline V gives CDR1 SEHNR, CDR2 FQNEAQ (reference sequence). The CDR3 region is CASILGTSSNEQFF. In DNA, the CDR3 is TGTGCCAGCATACTCGGGACTAGCTCCAATGAGCAGTTCTTC. Full variable domain (remainder filled in from reference TRBV7-9 and TRBJ2-1): DTGVSQNPRHKITKRGQNVTFRCDPISEHNRLYWYRQTLGQGPEFLTYFQNEAQLEKSRLLSDRFSAERPKGSFSTLEIQRTEQGDSAMYLCASILGTSSNEQFFGPGTRLTVL.